The subject of this entry is one T cell receptor (beta chain). Its antigen target is currently unknown. Base qualities are not provided; no much larger clone lies one nucleotide away. Data came from an Illumina HiSeq 2500. Quantitative 5'-RACE with molecular barcodes was the method used to prepare the TCR beta libraries. From the authors' description of their analysis: A new computational method, built on a probabilistic model of VDJ rearrangement, was used to identify disease-linked TCR variants. The raw public data were reprocessed by TCRdb itself: fastp quality trimming at Q25, MiXCR clonotype calling, in-frame beta chains only. Every CDR3 protein is listed once, alongside the most common genes and DNA of its rows. TCRdb's processing, not the authors' own work, is the source of the V and J calls. This sample comprises 390,000 or so distinct CDR3 sequences, about a fifth of them detected only once. The leading ten clones occupy about a sixth of the sample.

The entry originates in a study of CD8 T cells in ankylosing spondylitis (dated by TCRdb to the late 2010s). Turning to the overall study: The study set out to find disease-linked TCR variants by profiling T cell receptor beta repertoires in ankylosing spondylitis patients and healthy donors. In total, the full study cohort was made up of about 99 healthy donors and 20 to 25 ankylosing spondylitis patients. Samples of peripheral blood were taken, and for ankylosing spondylitis patients, synovial fluid was collected as well. Broad study findings and their caveats: The disease-linked clones had a CD8+ phenotype and were found at relatively low frequencies in peripheral blood. Blood from ankylosing spondylitis patients appeared to be characterized by a TCR beta motif composed of eight highly homologous amino acid variants. The disease-linked clones were reported as significantly enriched in matched synovial fluid samples from ankylosing spondylitis patients. Some motif variants had previously been reported in the synovial fluid and blood of reactive arthritis patients, which suggests shared mechanisms of disease initiation.

Cut back by 4 bases and 6 bases, the V and J ends lie 11 bases apart. Including the terminal cysteine and phenylalanine, the CDR3 comprises 13 residues. The retained sequence is limited to the CDR3, 39 bases, with the frame set at the first base. Per the germline V gene, MRHNA is the CDR1 and SNTAGT is the CDR2. Specimen: blood, either unsorted or a sorted T cell fraction (not recorded which). The receptor was isolated from a male donor with ankylosing spondylitis. The rearranged chain carries TRBV6-4 and TRBJ2-3; too little of a D gene remains to name it. In nucleotides, the sequence is TGTGCCAGCAGTGGGGAACTCTCGGATACGCAGTATTTT. It translates as CASSGELSDTQYF.